Listed below are T cell receptor beta chains from one sample, sequenced in a study of shared clonotypes between healthy human individuals. Sequencing used immunoSEQ multiplex PCR; TCRdb keeps in-frame clones, though not all of them. This table holds fewer than 650,000 clones, around three quarters found once. Sequencing input: PBMCs. The receptor set was obtained from a woman in her forties in good health. Some clones in this sample may be carry-over from other donors' samples. CDR3s include the opening cysteine and the closing phenylalanine or tryptophan. Each record gives: J gene, D gene, clone size, V gene, CDR3 DNA, CDR3 protein. The D gene is left open where the match is weak. Where a row states a size, it is once, few, many or the class of an expanded clone; other rows omit it.

TRBJ2-7	NA	NA	TRBV19	TGTGCCAGTAGATCGTCAGGAGGGGTACGAGAGCAGTACTTC	CASRSSGGVREQYF
TRBJ2-1	TRBD2	few	TRBV2	TGTGCCAGCAGTCGACTAGCGGCATACAATGAGCAGTTCTTC	CASSRLAAYNEQFF
TRBJ2-3	TRBD2	NA	TRBV11-3	TGTGCCAGCAGCCCGGGACTAGCAGAATACACAGATACGCAGTATTTT	CASSPGLAEYTDTQYF
TRBJ2-7	NA	once	TRBV18	TGTGCCAGCTCACCAGATCGGGCTAGCGTCTACGAGCAGTACTTC	CASSPDRASVYEQYF
TRBJ2-7	TRBD2	NA	TRBV6-6	TGTGCCAGCAGTACCGGGACTAACCACTACGAGCAGTACTTC	CASSTGTNHYEQYF
TRBJ2-1	TRBD2	NA	TRBV11-2	TGTGCCAGCAGAGGACTAGCGGGGAGCTCCTACAATGAGCAGTTCTTC	CASRGLAGSSYNEQFF
TRBJ2-5	TRBD2	NA	TRBV30	TGTGCCTGGGTTAGCGGGACCACCCAAGAGACCCAGTACTTC	CAWVSGTTQETQYF
TRBJ1-5	TRBD1	NA	TRBV7-2	TGTGCCAGCAGCGTGACAGGGACTAGCAATCAGCCCCAGCATTTT	CASSVTGTSNQPQHF
TRBJ2-3	NA	NA	TRBV7-2	TGTGCCAGCAGCTTACTTGGGACAGATACGCAGTATTTT	CASSLLGTDTQYF
TRBJ1-2	NA	NA	TRBV5-1	TGCGCCAGCAGCTTGGAGCGGGCCTCGGGATGGTATGGCTACACCTTC	CASSLERASGWYGYTF
TRBJ1-2	NA	NA	TRBV28	TGTGCCAGCAGTGCGCTAACAGGCTATGGCTACACCTTC	CASSALTGYGYTF
TRBJ2-3	TRBD1	NA	TRBV2	TGTGCCAGCACCTCCCCGGGACAGGGGGTGGATACGCAGTATTTT	CASTSPGQGVDTQYF
TRBJ2-2	TRBD2	NA	TRBV6-4	TGTGCCAGCAGTAGCGGGAGCGGTCCCGGGGAGCTGTTTTTT	CASSSGSGPGELFF
TRBJ2-7	NA	NA	TRBV29-1	TGCAGCGTTGGGGCATATAGCGGTTCCCACGAGCAGTACTTC	CSVGAYSGSHEQYF
TRBJ1-5	TRBD1	NA	TRBV7-8	TGTGCCAGCAGCTTAGCGGAACCCGGGACAGGGGCATCAAGACGCAATCAGCCCCAGCATTTT	CASSLAEPGTGASRRNQPQHF
TRBJ2-7	TRBD2	NA	TRBV7-8	TGTGCCAGCAGCTCGGGACTAGCAGAAAATTACGAGCAGTACTTC	CASSSGLAENYEQYF
TRBJ1-1	NA	NA	TRBV5-1	TGCGCCAGCAGCCCCGACACCCTGAACACTGAAGCTTTCTTT	CASSPDTLNTEAFF
TRBJ2-3	NA	NA	TRBV4-1	TGCGCCAGCAGCCAAGAACTCAGGGAGAAAACAGATACGCAGTATTTT	CASSQELREKTDTQYF
TRBJ1-5	NA	NA	TRBV4-1	TGCGCCAGCAGCCAAAGGCATGTGGCTACCAATCAGCCCCAGCATTTT	CASSQRHVATNQPQHF
TRBJ2-7	NA	NA	TRBV4-2	TGTGCCAGCAGCCCTGGACTGGAAACGTCCGAGCAGTACTTC	CASSPGLETSEQYF
TRBJ1-2	NA	few	TRBV5-4	TGTGCCAGCAGCTTGGGGGGAATTCGCGGCTACACCTTC	CASSLGGIRGYTF
TRBJ1-2	TRBD1	NA	TRBV6-5	TGTGCCAGCAGAGACCGGGACAGGGTTGTGGGCTACACCTTC	CASRDRDRVVGYTF
TRBJ2-2	NA	few	TRBV30	TGTGCCTGGAGTCGAGGACTCACGGCCACCGGGGAGCTGTTTTTT	CAWSRGLTATGELFF
TRBJ2-7	NA	NA	TRBV7-5	TGTGTCAGGGTTAGACGGGACCCCTCCTACGAGCAGTACTTC	CVRVRRDPSYEQYF
TRBJ1-5	NA	few	TRBV7-8	TGTGCCAGCAGCTTAGAGAGAGGGCTTGGCAATCAGCCCCAGCATTTT	CASSLERGLGNQPQHF
TRBJ2-7	TRBD2	once	TRBV9	TGTGCCAGCAGCGGAGGACTAGACAGCCGTTACGAGCAGTACTTC	CASSGGLDSRYEQYF